What follows is one T cell receptor beta chain and its context. These data are taken from a study of human T cells and chemical hapten exposure. Study-level background: An approximately 2 cm by approximately 2 cm inner upper arm patch received 2% DPC for sensitization. Small pooled library volume differences chiefly drove per-sample TCR yield variation.

Germline assignment: CDR1 SGHRS and CDR2 YFSETQ. Trimming took 0 bases from V and 4 from J, leaving 10 bases between them. CDR3 length equals 14 residues. Per the original data handling: The median was around 91,000 TCRs per sample, ranging about 20,000 to 690,600. TCRdb fed the RACE reads into MiXCR, producing one record per CDR3 protein. For this entry, the V and J calls and clone size follow TCRdb and not the study's own pipeline. The sample records some 52,000 distinct CDR3 sequences, approximately 9.9% being singletons. Time point here: patch test 1, 2 weeks after DPC sensitization. Treatment denoted: therapeutic diphenylcyclopropenone sensitization with weekly scalp DPC. Before extraction, the whole blood was not fractionated, and total RNA was taken from it. Blood was collected ahead of every patch test applied.

Specimen: whole blood, collected in connection with sensitization to the hapten diphenylcyclopropenone (DPC). The clonotype was recovered from a woman aged 40 to 55 with alopecia areata. Some clones in this sample may be carry-over from other donors' samples. V gene TRBV5-1 combines with J gene TRBJ1-1, with a tentative D call TRBD1 (5 bases). Here the CDR3 DNA reads TGCGCCAGCAGCTTGGGACAGAGTTTCACTGAAGCTTTCTTT. Its translation: CASSLGQSFTEAFF. Combining the CDR3 with reference TRBV5-1 and TRBJ1-1 gives the whole variable domain KAGVTQTPRYLIKTRGQQVTLSCSPISGHRSVSWYQQTPGQGLQFLFEYFSETQRNKGNFPGRFSGRQFSNSRSEMNVSTLELGDSALYLCASSLGQSFTEAFFGQGTRLTVV.